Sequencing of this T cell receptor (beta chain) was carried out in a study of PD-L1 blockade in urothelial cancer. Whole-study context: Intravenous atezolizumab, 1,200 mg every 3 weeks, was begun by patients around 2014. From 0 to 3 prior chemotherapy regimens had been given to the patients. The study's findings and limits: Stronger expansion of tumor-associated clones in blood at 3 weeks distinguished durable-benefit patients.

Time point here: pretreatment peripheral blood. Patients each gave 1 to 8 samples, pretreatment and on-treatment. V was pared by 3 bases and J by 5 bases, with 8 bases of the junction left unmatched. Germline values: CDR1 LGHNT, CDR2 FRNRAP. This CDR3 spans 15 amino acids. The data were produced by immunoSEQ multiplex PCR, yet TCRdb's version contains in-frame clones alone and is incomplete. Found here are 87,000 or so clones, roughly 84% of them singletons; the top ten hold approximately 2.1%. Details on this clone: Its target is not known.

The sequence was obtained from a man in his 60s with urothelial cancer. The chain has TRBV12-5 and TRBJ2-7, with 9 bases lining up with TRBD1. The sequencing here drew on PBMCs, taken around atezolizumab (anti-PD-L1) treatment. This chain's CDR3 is CASGFPGQGTHEQYF. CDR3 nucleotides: TGTGCTAGTGGTTTTCCGGGACAGGGCACCCACGAGCAGTACTTC.